The T cell receptor (beta chain) described here comes from a study of T cell responses to AZD1222 COVID-19 vaccine. Study-wide results and caveats: The sample set comprised mostly white British donors with more females, and clonal diversity was possibly underestimated. In all cases, repertoires were sampled only after the peak T cell response. Spike-specific TCR depth and breadth grew after two AZD1222 doses. Just six AZD1222 recipients were seropositive at baseline.

Regarding this clone: The antigen is not known.

In germline, CDR1 is GTSNPN, CDR2 SVGIG (reference sequence). V lost 0 bases and J 7 bases, leaving 19 bases between the germline ends. The length of the CDR3 is 16 residues. The data were produced by immunoSEQ multiplex PCR, yet TCRdb's version contains in-frame clones alone and is incomplete. The table records just over 150,000 clones, 75% to 90% of them present only once. The source was peripheral blood, collected after recovery from COVID-19. The TCR comes from an adult who had recovered from COVID-19. The chain couples TRBV30 to TRBJ1-5; tentatively, D is TRBD1 (5 bases). The CDR3 protein is CAWSVGFGGGLQPQHF. CDR3 DNA: TGTGCCTGGAGTGTTGGATTCGGGGGGGGTTTACAGCCCCAGCATTTT.